This TCR beta chain was sequenced for a study of T cell responses to AZD1222 COVID-19 vaccine. Across the study: Second-dose intervals of approximately 4 or approximately 12 weeks were pooled. Findings and limits, study-wide: When two AZD1222 doses had been given, Spike-specific TCR breadth and depth rose. Clonal diversity was possibly underestimated, and the donors were mostly white British, with more females. CD4 TCRs covered the whole spike, strongest at regions 160-218 and 743-854.

Sequencing was performed with immunoSEQ multiplex PCR; in TCRdb, only in-frame clones are kept and a portion is missing. Among some 160,000 clones listed, around 92% were seen once. This clone was detected a few times. Antigen specificity is unknown. V lost 4 bases and J lost 5, with 14 bases in between. Germline V CDR1 and CDR2: SGHRS, YFSETQ. There are 14 residues in the CDR3. This receptor was taken from an adult in good health. Material: peripheral blood, obtained on day 0 of AZD1222 vaccination. The chain carries TRBV5-1 and TRBJ2-3; tentatively, D is TRBD2 (6 bases). CDR3 in amino acids: CASSLREVGDTQYF. Written as DNA, the CDR3 is TGCGCCAGCAGCCTCAGGGAGGTTGGAGATACGCAGTATTTT.